These 23 T cell receptor beta chains originate from one sample sequenced in a study of T cells in Graves' hyperthyroidism and ophthalmopathy. Template material for amplifying TCR beta CDR3 regions consisted of RNA transcripts. Initially, a first-round RT-PCR of the TCR CDR3 employed the HTBI primer set. TCRdb reprocessed the multiplex PCR reads via MiXCR and lists one record per CDR3 protein. The table lists some 360,000 distinct CDR3 sequences, around 18% of them singletons. The sample consisted of blood. Source of these receptors: a woman between 40 and 55 years old with Graves' ophthalmopathy.

The V and J genes are TRBV11-3 and TRBJ1-2; D unresolved. CDR1 is SGHNT, CDR2 YENEEA, per germline. Trimming removed 1 base from V and 4 bases from J, with 13 bases in between. The length of the CDR3 is 15 residues. CDR3: CASSLGGAPGYGYTF. As DNA, the CDR3 is TGTGCCAGCAGCTTAGGTGGAGCTCCGGGCTATGGCTACACCTTC.

This clonotype was seen many times. The rearrangement links TRBV19 to TRBJ2-7; 10 bases fit TRBD2. The CDR3 sequence is 16 residues long. V trimming: 7 bases; J trimming: 3 bases; junction bases outside the gene matches: 12. Germline V gene lookup returns CDR1 LNHDA and CDR2 SQIVND (reference sequence). The CDR3 sequence is CASIGLGPSGSYEQYF. CDR3 DNA sequence: TGTGCCAGTATCGGGCTTGGCCCTAGCGGGAGCTACGAGCAGTACTTC.

Many counts were recorded for this clonotype. The chain links TRBV6-5 to TRBJ1-2; D is uncertain. This CDR3 is built from 11 residues. The V gene lost 10 bases and the J gene lost 4 bases, with 10 bases spanning the gap. Germline loops: CDR1 MNHEY, CDR2 SVGAGI. This chain's CDR3 is CATRSAYGYTF. The CDR3 coding sequence is TGTGCCACTCGGTCGGCCTATGGCTACACCTTC.

This clonotype was found many times. The gene calls are TRBV7-3 and TRBJ1-2; tentatively, D is TRBD1 (5 bases). This CDR3 is built from 17 residues. Deletions cut 1 base from V and 8 bases from J, with 23 bases between. Per germline, CDR1 SGHTA and CDR2 FQGTGA. The CDR3 coding sequence is TGTGCCAGCAGCTTAAATTGGTTCGGGCCTCCCCGGGGCGGCTACACCTTC. Translated, it gives CASSLNWFGPPRGGYTF. The full variable domain, rest sourced from reference TRBV7-3 and TRBJ1-2, is GAGVSQTPSNKVTEKGKYVELRCDPISGHTALYWYRQSLGQGPEFLIYFQGTGAADDSGLPNDRFFAVRPEGSVSTLKIQRTERGDSAVYLCASSLNWFGPPRGGYTFGSGTRLTVV.

CDR3 in DNA: TGTGCCAGCGAAAAGGGACAGGGGTCCTACGAGCAGTACTTC. Residues: CASEKGQGSYEQYF. The chain uses TRBV2 and TRBJ2-7; the match to TRBD1 covers 10 bases. This CDR3 has 14 residues. CDR1 is SNHLY and CDR2 is FYNNEI in the germline V gene. The J segment lost 1 base and the V segment lost 8 bases, leaving 5 bases of the junction unmatched.

This clonotype was seen repeatedly, ten times or more. The V gene is TRBV7-2, the J gene TRBJ1-1; D remains ambiguous. The germline CDR1 and CDR2 sequences are SGHTA and FQGNSA. The CDR3 runs to 14 residues. The V end lost 0 bases, the J end lost 7 bases, and 12 bases lay between the germline ends. The CDR3 DNA reads TGTGCCAGCAGCTTAGCGCCAACAGCCTATGAAGCTTTCTTT. This gives the protein CASSLAPTAYEAFF.

With regard to this clonotype: Since the CDR3 does not end with the conserved phenylalanine or tryptophan, this likely comes from a read error. The chain uses TRBV7-6 and TRBJ1-5; no definite D call. This CDR3 is built from 13 residues. Trimming removed 1 base at V and 4 bases at J, with 5 bases between. CDR1 is SGHVS and CDR2 is FNYEAQ in the germline V gene. The CDR3 bases are TGTGCCAGCAGCTTAGGAGAAAATCAGCCCCAGCATCTT. Translation: CASSLGENQPQHL.

This clonotype was counted many times. The J gene is TRBJ1-1, the V gene TRBV19; D gene uncertain. The CDR3 totals 14 residues. Between the trimmed V and J ends, which lost 1 base and 1 base, there was a span of 7 bases. CDR1 is LNHDA, CDR2 SQIVND, per germline (reference sequence). CDR3 bases: TGTGCCAGTAGTATAGTTCGAGAGAACACTGAAGCTTTCTTT. This encodes CASSIVRENTEAFF.

This chain links TRBV5-1 with TRBJ1-3, with TRBD1 as a possible D gene (5 bases). V was trimmed by 4 bases and J by 0 bases, leaving 20 bases between them. From germline, CDR1 is SGHRS and CDR2 YFSETQ. The CDR3 has 18 residues. The CDR3 reads CASSPSSTRQLSGNTIYF. The CDR3 coding sequence is TGCGCCAGCAGCCCATCCTCTACTCGACAGCTCTCTGGAAACACCATATATTTT. Supplemented by reference TRBV5-1 and TRBJ1-3, the full variable domain reads KAGVTQTPRYLIKTRGQQVTLSCSPISGHRSVSWYQQTPGQGLQFLFEYFSETQRNKGNFPGRFSGRQFSNSRSEMNVSTLELGDSALYLCASSPSSTRQLSGNTIYFGEGSWLTVV.

This clonotype was detected ten times or more. This rearrangement joins TRBV6-1 to TRBJ2-5; maybe TRBD1 (6 bases). V was pared by 3 bases and J by 4 bases, with 27 bases between. CDR3 length: 19 amino acids. In germline, CDR1 is MNHNS, CDR2 SASEGT. CDR3 nucleotides: TGTGCCAGCAGTGATTGTTGTGGGAGTACTGGGGGCGCGGGAGAGACCCAGTACTTC. Translating it yields CASSDCCGSTGGAGETQYF.

This clonotype was recorded at least ten times. The J gene is TRBJ1-2, the V gene TRBV2, with D hard to call. Germline V gene lookup returns CDR1 SNHLY and CDR2 FYNNEI. V gave up 6 bases and J gave up 3 bases, with 8 bases separating them. The CDR3 runs to 12 residues. CDR3 amino acids: CASRRADYGYTF. The CDR3 DNA follows: TGTGCCAGCAGGAGGGCAGACTATGGCTACACCTTC.

This clonotype was seen ten or more times. The chain combines TRBV18 with TRBJ2-7, with TRBD2 matching 8 bases. The CDR3 runs to 15 residues. The V gene end was trimmed by 3 bases and the J gene end by 0 bases; junction bases not matched to a gene: 4. From germline, CDR1 is KGHSH and CDR2 LQKENI. This CDR3 is CASSPTSESSYEQYF. CDR3 in DNA: TGTGCCAGCTCACCGACTAGCGAAAGCTCCTACGAGCAGTACTTC.

The chain links TRBV27 to TRBJ1-5; unclear D gene. V dropped 6 bases and J dropped 3 bases, with 12 bases sitting between them. Germline values: CDR1 MNHEY, CDR2 SMNVEV (reference sequence). The CDR3 sequence is 14 residues long. The CDR3 protein is CASSKDGTNQPQHF. CDR3 DNA: TGTGCCAGCAGCAAAGACGGAACCAATCAGCCCCAGCATTTT.

This clonotype was picked up many times. The V and J genes are TRBV28 and TRBJ2-2, with D possibly matching TRBD2 (6 bases). Germline V gene lookup returns CDR1 MDHEN and CDR2 SYDVKM. The ends were cut back, 3 bases at V and 5 bases at J, with 16 bases in the middle. This CDR3 comprises 16 residues. In DNA form, the CDR3 reads TGTGCCAGCAGTTTTCCGGGACCCGCGGGGACCGGGGAGCTGTTTTTT. Amino acids: CASSFPGPAGTGELFF.

The chain recombines TRBV3-1 with TRBJ1-3; possibly TRBD1 for D (5 bases). V lost 3 bases and J lost 0, with 9 bases in between. This CDR3 contains 15 residues. CDR1 is LGHDT, CDR2 YNNKEL, per germline (reference sequence). The CDR3 sequence: CASSQRGISGNTIYF. In nucleotides, the CDR3 is TGTGCCAGCAGCCAGAGGGGAATCTCTGGAAACACCATATATTTT.

By frequency in the sample, this clonotype is medium-sized. This rearrangement joins TRBV6-5 to TRBJ1-5; TRBD1 agrees at 7 bases. From germline, CDR1 is MNHEY and CDR2 SVGAGI. The CDR3 totals 15 residues. V shed 8 bases and J 1 base; nucleotides not matched to a gene: 8. The CDR3 nucleotides read TGTGCCAGCTCGGTCAGGGGGTCGAGCAATCAGCCCCAGCATTTT. Residues: CASSVRGSSNQPQHF.

The gene calls are TRBV27 and TRBJ2-7; TRBD1 agrees at 8 bases. V trimming: 2 bases; J trimming: 6 bases; junction bases outside the gene matches: 6. CDR1 is MNHEY and CDR2 is SMNVEV in the germline V gene (reference sequence). The CDR3 is 14 residues long. Here the CDR3 DNA reads TGTGCCAGCAGTTTAAGTCAGGGGGCTCGCGAGCAGTACTTC. Translated, it gives CASSLSQGAREQYF.

This clonotype has a count of ten or more. V is TRBV30 and J is TRBJ2-2, with 11 bases matching TRBD2. The V gene's germline CDR1 is GTSNPN and CDR2 SVGIG (reference sequence). The CDR3 contains 16 residues. Germline trimming cut 2 bases from V and 3 bases from J; bases unmatched to any gene: 5. The CDR3 spells CAWSTLAGEYTGELFF. CDR3 DNA: TGTGCCTGGAGTACACTAGCGGGAGAGTACACCGGGGAGCTGTTTTTT. The entire variable domain, with the rest obtained from reference TRBV30 and TRBJ2-2, is as follows: SQTIHQWPATLVQPVGSPLSLECTVEGTSNPNLYWYRQAAGRGLQLLFYSVGIGQISSEVPQNLSASRPQDRQFILSSKKLLLSDSGFYLCAWSTLAGEYTGELFFGEGSRLTVL.

This clonotype has a single count. V is TRBV11-2 and J is TRBJ1-1, with D possibly being TRBD1 (5 bases). This CDR3 comprises 13 residues. Trimming removed 3 bases from V and 2 bases from J, with 7 bases in between. Germline lookup yields CDR1 SGHAT and CDR2 FQNNGV. The CDR3 region has the DNA TGTGCCAGCAGCTTGGACATTAACACTGAAGCTTTCTTT. The encoded protein is CASSLDINTEAFF. Full variable domain (outside the CDR3, taken from reference TRBV11-2 and TRBJ1-1): EAGVAQSPRYKIIEKRQSVAFWCNPISGHATLYWYQQILGQGPKLLIQFQNNGVVDDSQLPKDRFSAERLKGVDSTLKIQPAKLEDSAVYLCASSLDINTEAFFGQGTRLTVV.

This clonotype occurred many times. The genes are TRBV6-5 and TRBJ2-7; 9 nucleotides align to TRBD2. Trimming cost V 2 bases and J 5 bases; bases outside gene matches: 7. Per the germline V gene, CDR1 is MNHEY and CDR2 is SVGAGI. The CDR3 runs to 15 residues. The CDR3 coding sequence is TGTGCCAGCAGTTACACGCGGGAGGGCCCCCACGAGCAGTACTTC. As protein: CASSYTREGPHEQYF.

The sample holds a few counts of this clonotype. The chain employs TRBV5-5 and TRBJ1-6; no clear D gene. Trimming removed 4 bases from V and 12 bases from J, with 11 bases in between. This CDR3 is 12 amino acids long. Germline V gene sequence: CDR1 SGHKS, CDR2 YYEKEE (reference sequence). This CDR3 reads CASSLKMGPLHF. The CDR3 DNA is TGTGCCAGCAGCCTGAAGATGGGACCCCTCCACTTT.

This clonotype occurred many times. This chain joins TRBV3-1 and TRBJ1-2, with 8 nucleotides matching TRBD1. The V segment lost 3 bases and the J segment 8 bases; nucleotides outside the gene matches: 14. The CDR3 is 16 residues long. Per germline, CDR1 LGHDT and CDR2 YNNKEL (reference sequence). In nucleotides, the CDR3 is TGTGCCAGCAGCCAGGTTGCGCAGGGGGCCGGTCGGGGCTACACCTTC. Its translation is CASSQVAQGAGRGYTF.

Notes on this clonotype: This clone may be a read error of a much larger clone one base away. The chain uses TRBV10-3 and TRBJ1-3; D call uncertain. From germline, CDR1 is ENHRY and CDR2 SYGVKD. The CDR3 is 14 amino acids. This chain's CDR3 is CAISRGDLGSTIYF. The CDR3 DNA is TGTGCCATCAGCCGGGGAGACTTAGGAAGCACCATATATTTT.